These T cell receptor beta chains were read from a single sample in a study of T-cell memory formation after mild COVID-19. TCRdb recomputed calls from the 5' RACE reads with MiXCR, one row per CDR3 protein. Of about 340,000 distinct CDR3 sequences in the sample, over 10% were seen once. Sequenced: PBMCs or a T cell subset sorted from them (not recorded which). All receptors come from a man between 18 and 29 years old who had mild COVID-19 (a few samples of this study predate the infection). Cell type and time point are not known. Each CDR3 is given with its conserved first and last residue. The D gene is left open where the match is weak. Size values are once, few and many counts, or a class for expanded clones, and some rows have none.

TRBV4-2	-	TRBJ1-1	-	CASSQDPQEAFF	TGTGCCAGCAGCCAAGACCCACAGGAAGCTTTCTTT
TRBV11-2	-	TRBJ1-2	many	CASSLDGYYGYTF	TGTGCCAGCAGCTTAGACGGATACTATGGCTACACCTTC
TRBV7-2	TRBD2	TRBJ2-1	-	CASSRLRVAGGPGEQFF	TGTGCCAGCAGCAGGCTGAGGGTCGCGGGGGGGCCGGGTGAGCAGTTCTTC
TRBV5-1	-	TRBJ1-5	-	CASSHREQQPQHF	TGCGCCAGCAGTCACAGGGAACAACAGCCCCAGCATTTT
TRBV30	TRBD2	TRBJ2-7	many	CAWSVLAGSYEQYF	TGTGCCTGGAGTGTCTTAGCGGGTTCCTACGAGCAGTACTTC
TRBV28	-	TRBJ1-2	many	CASSSPGKGYTF	TGTGCCAGCAGCTCCCCCGGAAAAGGCTACACCTTC
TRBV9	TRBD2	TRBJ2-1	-	CASSVVGGGGNEQFF	TGTGCCAGCAGCGTAGTTGGCGGGGGTGGTAATGAGCAGTTCTTC
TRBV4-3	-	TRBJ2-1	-	CASSQDLRSGEQFF	TGCGCCAGCAGCCAAGATCTTAGGTCCGGTGAGCAGTTCTTC
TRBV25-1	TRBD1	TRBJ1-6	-	CASRPSGQGVYNSPLHF	TGTGCCAGCAGGCCCTCGGGACAGGGAGTGTATAATTCACCCCTCCACTTT
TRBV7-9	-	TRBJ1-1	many	CASSLGLTSEAFF	TGTGCCAGCAGCTTAGGGTTGACGTCCGAAGCTTTCTTT
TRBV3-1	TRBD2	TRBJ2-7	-	CASSPLAGASYEQYF	TGTGCCAGCAGCCCTTTAGCGGGGGCTAGCTACGAGCAGTACTTC
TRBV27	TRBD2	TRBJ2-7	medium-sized	CASSLLAGSSYEQYF	TGTGCCAGCAGTTTATTAGCGGGGTCTTCCTACGAGCAGTACTTC
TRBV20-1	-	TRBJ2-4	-	CSARTASGAKNIQYF	TGCAGTGCAAGGACCGCTAGTGGGGCCAAAAACATTCAGTACTTC
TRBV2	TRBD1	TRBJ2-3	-	CASSGDRSTDTQYF	TGTGCCAGCAGTGGGGACAGATCTACAGATACGCAGTATTTT
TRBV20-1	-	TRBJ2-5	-	CSATGSEGSFQETQYF	TGCAGTGCTACAGGTTCAGAGGGGTCTTTCCAAGAGACCCAGTACTTC
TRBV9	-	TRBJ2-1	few	CASSVGLARALTYNEQFF	TGTGCCAGCAGCGTTGGGCTAGCTCGGGCTCTGACCTACAATGAGCAGTTCTTC
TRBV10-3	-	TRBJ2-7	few	CAISDMYEQYF	TGTGCCATCAGTGATATGTACGAGCAGTACTTC